The rows below give T cell receptor beta chains drawn from one sample of a study of blood T cell repertoires in COVID-19. Produced via immunoSEQ multiplex PCR; TCRdb's table is partial and in-frame only. This sample yields fewer than 90,000 clones, of which more than 75% are seen a single time; 1.4% belongs to the top ten. The specimen was peripheral blood. These receptor sequences come from a human donor in a cohort sampled during active COVID-19. Each CDR3 is given with its conserved first and last residue. D genes are given only for firm matches. The size of a clone is reported for some rows only, either as once, few or many, or as a class for expanded clones.

-	14	-	TRBV11-2	TRBJ2-1	TGTGCCAGCAGCTACGGGGATTCCTACAATGAGCAGTTCTTC	CASSYGDSYNEQFF
-	14	-	TRBV29-1	TRBJ2-5	TGCAGCGTTGGCGGGCAGCGGAGACAAGAGACCCAGTACTTC	CSVGGQRRQETQYF
-	14	TRBD1	TRBV5-1	TRBJ1-2	TGCGCCAGCAGCTTGGGGACAGGGGGCTATGGCTACACCTTC	CASSLGTGGYGYTF
-	15	-	TRBV11-2	TRBJ1-1	TGTGCCAGCACCCTCGAGGGGGGGAAGAACACTGAAGCTTTCTTT	CASTLEGGKNTEAFF
-	13	-	TRBV19	TRBJ1-4	TGTGCCAGTAGTATACCGTATAGCGAAAAACTGTTTTTT	CASSIPYSEKLFF
few	15	TRBD1	TRBV5-5	TRBJ2-7	TGTGCCAGCAGTGGGGCGGGACAGGGGTCCCACGAGCAGTACTTC	CASSGAGQGSHEQYF
once	15	TRBD2	TRBV11-2	TRBJ2-7	TGTGCCAGCAGCTTAGCCAGCGGGAGTTTCTACGAGCAGTACTTC	CASSLASGSFYEQYF
few	17	TRBD2	TRBV13	TRBJ2-5	TGTGCCAGCAGGCGAGCTAGCGGGAGTGGGACCACAGAGACCCAGTACTTC	CASRRASGSGTTETQYF
-	14	TRBD2	TRBV6-5	TRBJ2-5	TGTGCCAGCAGAGGACTAGCAAACCAAGAGACCCAGTACTTC	CASRGLANQETQYF
-	14	-	TRBV9	TRBJ1-1	TGTGCCAGCAGCGTAGGTCCGGGGGGCACTGAAGCTTTCTTT	CASSVGPGGTEAFF
-	13	-	TRBV27	TRBJ1-5	TGTGCCCTTTGGGGGCCCAGGAGTCAGCCCCAGCATTTT	CALWGPRSQPQHF
many	13	-	TRBV3-1/TRBV3-2	TRBJ1-4	TGTGCCAGCAGCGTACACATTCAGGAAAAACTGTTTTTT	CASSVHIQEKLFF
-	17	TRBD2	TRBV19	TRBJ2-1	TGTGCCAGTAGTATAGGGGGACTAGCGGAGGTCAACAATGAGCAGTTCTTC	CASSIGGLAEVNNEQFF
-	13	-	TRBV6-4	TRBJ2-1	TGTGCCAGCAGTTCCTTGAGTGGGGGCCAGCAGTTCTTC	CASSSLSGGQQFF
once	14	TRBD2	TRBV3-1/TRBV3-2	TRBJ2-3	TGTGCCAGCAGCCCGACTAGCAACTCAGGGACGCAGTATTTT	CASSPTSNSGTQYF
-	15	TRBD2	TRBV27	TRBJ2-1	TGTGCCAGCAGTTCTGGGGCTAGCGGGGGGAATGAGCAGTTCTTC	CASSSGASGGNEQFF
-	15	-	TRBV4-1	TRBJ2-3	TGCGCCAGCAGCCGCTGGACTACGGACACAGATACGCGGTATTTT	CASSRWTTDTDTRYF
-	17	TRBD1	TRBV24-1	TRBJ1-1	TGTGCCACCAGTGATTCCGGACAGGGGGGGAAGAACACTGAAGCTTTCTTT	CATSDSGQGGKNTEAFF